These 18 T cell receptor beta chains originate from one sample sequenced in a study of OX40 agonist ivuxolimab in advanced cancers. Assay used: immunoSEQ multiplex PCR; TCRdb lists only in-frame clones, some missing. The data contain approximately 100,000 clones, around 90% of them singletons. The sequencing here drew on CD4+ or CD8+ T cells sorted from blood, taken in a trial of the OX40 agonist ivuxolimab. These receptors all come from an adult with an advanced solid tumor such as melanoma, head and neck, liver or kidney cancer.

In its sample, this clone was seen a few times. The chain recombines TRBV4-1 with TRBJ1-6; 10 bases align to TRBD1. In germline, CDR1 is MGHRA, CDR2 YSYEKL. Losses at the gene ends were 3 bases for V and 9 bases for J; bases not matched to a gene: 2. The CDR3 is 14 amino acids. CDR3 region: CASSHGDRGSPLHF. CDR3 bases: TGCGCCAGCAGCCACGGGGACAGGGGTTCACCCCTCCACTTT.

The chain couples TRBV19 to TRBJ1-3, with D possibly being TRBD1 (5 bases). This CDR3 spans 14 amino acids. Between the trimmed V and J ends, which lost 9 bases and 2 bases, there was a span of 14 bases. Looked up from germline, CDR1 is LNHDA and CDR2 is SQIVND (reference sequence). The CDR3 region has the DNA TGTGCCAGCGGACTAGGACATACTGGAAACACCATATATTTT. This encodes CASGLGHTGNTIYF. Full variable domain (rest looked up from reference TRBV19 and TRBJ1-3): DGGITQSPKYLFRKEGQNVTLSCEQNLNHDAMYWYRQDPGQGLRLIYYSQIVNDFQKGDIAEGYSVSREKKESFPLTVTSAQKNPTAFYLCASGLGHTGNTIYFGEGSWLTVV.

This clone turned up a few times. The CDR3 coding sequence is TGTGCCAGCAGTCTAGACGGTGGTGTGCTGTTTTTT. Translation gives CASSLDGGVLFF. The chain employs TRBV6-6 and TRBJ2-2; D call uncertain. Germline V gene data show CDR1 as MNHNY and CDR2 as SVGAGI (reference sequence). This CDR3 has 12 amino acids. The V end lost 5 bases, the J end lost 13 bases, and 14 bases lay between the germline ends.

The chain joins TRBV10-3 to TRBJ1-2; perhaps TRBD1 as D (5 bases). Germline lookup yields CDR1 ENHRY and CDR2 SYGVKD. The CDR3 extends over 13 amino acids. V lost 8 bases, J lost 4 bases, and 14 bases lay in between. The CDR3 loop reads CAIQGRISYGYTF. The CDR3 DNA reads TGTGCCATCCAGGGAAGGATCAGCTATGGCTACACCTTC.

CDR3 region: CASSSDGPWETQYF. The CDR3 coding sequence is TGCGCCAGCAGCTCGGACGGTCCTTGGGAGACCCAGTACTTC. This chain joins TRBV5-1 and TRBJ2-5; D remains ambiguous. Germline CDR1 is SGHRS and CDR2 is YFSETQ. There are 14 residues in the CDR3. V gave up 3 bases and J gave up 5 bases, with 14 bases separating them.

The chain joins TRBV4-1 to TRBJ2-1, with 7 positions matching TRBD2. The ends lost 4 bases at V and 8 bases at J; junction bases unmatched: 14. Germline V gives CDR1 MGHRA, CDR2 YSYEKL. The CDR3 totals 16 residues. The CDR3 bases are TGCGCCAGCAGCCTTTTCGGGCGGGGGATCGGAGATGAGCAGTTCTTC. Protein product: CASSLFGRGIGDEQFF.

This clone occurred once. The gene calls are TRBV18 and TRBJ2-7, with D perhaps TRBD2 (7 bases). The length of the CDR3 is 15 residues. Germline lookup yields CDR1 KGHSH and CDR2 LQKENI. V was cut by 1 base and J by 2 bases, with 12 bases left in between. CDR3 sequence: CASSPRGGATYEQYF. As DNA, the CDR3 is TGTGCCAGCTCACCACGGGGGGGGGCCACCTACGAGCAGTACTTC.

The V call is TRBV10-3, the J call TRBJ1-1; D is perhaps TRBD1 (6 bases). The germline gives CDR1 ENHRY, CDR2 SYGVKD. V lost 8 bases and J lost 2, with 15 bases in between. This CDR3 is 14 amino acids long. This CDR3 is CAIQRQQGNTEAFF. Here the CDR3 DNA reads TGTGCCATCCAAAGACAACAGGGTAACACTGAAGCTTTCTTT.

The CDR3 coding sequence is TGTGCCAGCAGCTTCAACCCCGGGACAGATGAAAAACTGTTTTTT. This encodes CASSFNPGTDEKLFF. The chain links TRBV7-2 to TRBJ1-4; 7 bases map to TRBD1. The CDR3 spans 15 residues. The V segment lost 3 bases and the J segment 6 bases; nucleotides outside the gene matches: 7. In germline, CDR1 is SGHTA, CDR2 FQGNSA.

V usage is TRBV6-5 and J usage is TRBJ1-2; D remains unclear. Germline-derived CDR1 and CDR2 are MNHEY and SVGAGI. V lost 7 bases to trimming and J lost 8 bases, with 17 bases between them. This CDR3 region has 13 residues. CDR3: CASTPAAAYGYTF. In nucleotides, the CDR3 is TGTGCCAGCACCCCCGCGGCAGCTTACGGCTACACCTTC.

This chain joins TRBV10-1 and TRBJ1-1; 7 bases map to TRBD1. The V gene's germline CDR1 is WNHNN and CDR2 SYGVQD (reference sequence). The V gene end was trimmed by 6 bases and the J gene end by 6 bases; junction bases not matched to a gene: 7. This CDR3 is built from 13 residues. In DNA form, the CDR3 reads TGCGCCAGCAGAGAGGGGGCGCGGTCTGAAGCTTTCTTT. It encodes CASREGARSEAFF.

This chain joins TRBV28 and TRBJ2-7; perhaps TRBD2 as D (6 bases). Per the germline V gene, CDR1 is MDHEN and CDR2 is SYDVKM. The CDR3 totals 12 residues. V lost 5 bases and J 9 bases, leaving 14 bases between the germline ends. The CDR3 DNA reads TGTGCCAGCAGTCTGACTCAAGCGGGGCAGTACTTC. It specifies CASSLTQAGQYF.

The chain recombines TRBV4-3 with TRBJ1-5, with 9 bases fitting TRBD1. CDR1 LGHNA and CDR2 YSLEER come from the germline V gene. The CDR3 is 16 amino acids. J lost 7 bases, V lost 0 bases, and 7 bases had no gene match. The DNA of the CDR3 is TGCGCCAGCAGCCAAGATACAGGGGGCGTTAGGCAGCCCCAGCATTTT. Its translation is CASSQDTGGVRQPQHF.

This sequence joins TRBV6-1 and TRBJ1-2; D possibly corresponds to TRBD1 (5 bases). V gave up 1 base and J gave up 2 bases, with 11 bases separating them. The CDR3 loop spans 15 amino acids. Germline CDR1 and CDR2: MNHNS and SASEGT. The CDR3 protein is CASSEGGSTNYGYTF. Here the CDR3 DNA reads TGTGCCAGCAGTGAAGGGGGGTCAACAAACTATGGCTACACCTTC.

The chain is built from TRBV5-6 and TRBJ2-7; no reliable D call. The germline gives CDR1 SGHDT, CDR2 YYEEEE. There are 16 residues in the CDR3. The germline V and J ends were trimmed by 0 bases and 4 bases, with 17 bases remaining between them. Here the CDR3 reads CASSLVGGIPVYEQYF. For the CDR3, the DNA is TGTGCCAGCAGCTTGGTCGGTGGGATCCCCGTATACGAGCAGTACTTC.

CDR3 sequence reads: CASSFQGLGTDTQYF. The CDR3 bases are TGCGCCAGCAGCTTCCAGGGGCTTGGCACAGATACGCAGTATTTT. The chain links TRBV5-1 to TRBJ2-3; D may be TRBD1 (6 bases). With 2 bases removed from V and 1 base from J, the gap between germline ends came to 11 bases. CDR1 is SGHRS and CDR2 is YFSETQ in the germline V gene. This CDR3 region has 15 residues.

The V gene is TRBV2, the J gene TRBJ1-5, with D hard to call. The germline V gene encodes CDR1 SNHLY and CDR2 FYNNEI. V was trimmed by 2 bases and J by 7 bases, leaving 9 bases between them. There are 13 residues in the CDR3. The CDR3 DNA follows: TGTGCCAGCAGTGAATCAAAAGAGCAGCCCCAGCATTTT. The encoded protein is CASSESKEQPQHF.

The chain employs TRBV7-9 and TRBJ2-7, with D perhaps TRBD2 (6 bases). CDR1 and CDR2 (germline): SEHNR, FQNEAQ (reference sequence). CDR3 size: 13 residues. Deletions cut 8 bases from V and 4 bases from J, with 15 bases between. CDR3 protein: CASAPPGTYEQYF. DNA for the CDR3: TGTGCCAGCGCCCCGCCAGGGACTTACGAGCAGTACTTC.